The rows below give T cell receptor beta chains drawn from one sample of a study of blood T cell repertoires in COVID-19. This table comes from immunoSEQ multiplex PCR, and its TCRdb copy is limited to in-frame clones, with some not included. The sample has roughly 250,000 clones, 88% seen once. Sequences were obtained from PBMCs or T cells enriched from blood (not recorded which). Source of these receptors: a woman between 40 and 50 years old with acute COVID-19. The CDR3 runs from the conserved cysteine through the conserved F or W. A D gene is named only where the DNA matches it firmly. For some rows the clone size is stated as once, few or many, or as a class when expanded; others skip it.

v_call: TRBV5-6
clone_size: NA
d_call: TRBD2
j_call: TRBJ2-4
cdr3_aa: CASSLAGGAKNIQYF
cdr3_nt: TGTGCCAGCAGCTTGGCCGGGGGGGCCAAAAACATTCAGTACTTC

v_call: TRBV5-4
clone_size: NA
d_call: NA
j_call: TRBJ1-1
cdr3_aa: CASSLPAGADTEAFF
cdr3_nt: TGTGCCAGCAGCCTACCGGCAGGGGCCGACACTGAAGCTTTCTTT

v_call: TRBV11-3
clone_size: NA
d_call: TRBD1
j_call: TRBJ1-4
cdr3_aa: CASSDLGTVEKLFF
cdr3_nt: TGTGCCAGCAGCGATCTTGGGACAGTTGAAAAACTGTTTTTT

v_call: TRBV27
clone_size: NA
d_call: NA
j_call: TRBJ1-6
cdr3_aa: CASSALEDSPLHF
cdr3_nt: TGTGCCAGCAGTGCCCTTGAGGATTCACCCCTCCACTTT

v_call: TRBV5-5
clone_size: NA
d_call: NA
j_call: TRBJ1-1
cdr3_aa: CASSPGAFF
cdr3_nt: TGTGCCAGCAGCCCGGGGGCTTTCTTT

v_call: TRBV2
clone_size: NA
d_call: TRBD2
j_call: TRBJ2-7
cdr3_aa: CASSDTSTSGRYEQYF
cdr3_nt: TGTGCCAGCAGTGATACCTCGACTAGCGGGAGATACGAGCAGTACTTC

v_call: TRBV3-1/TRBV3-2
clone_size: NA
d_call: NA
j_call: TRBJ1-1
cdr3_aa: CASSQGLRAPETEAFF
cdr3_nt: TGTGCCAGCAGCCAAGGACTAAGGGCCCCTGAGACTGAAGCTTTCTTT

v_call: TRBV19
clone_size: few
d_call: NA
j_call: TRBJ1-4
cdr3_aa: CASHSGSLWNEKLFF
cdr3_nt: TGTGCCAGCCATTCCGGGAGCCTATGGAATGAAAAACTGTTTTTT

v_call: TRBV14
clone_size: NA
d_call: NA
j_call: TRBJ1-1
cdr3_aa: CASSPSSGTEAFF
cdr3_nt: TGTGCCAGCAGCCCTTCCTCAGGGACTGAAGCTTTCTTT

v_call: TRBV21-1
clone_size: few
d_call: NA
j_call: TRBJ1-2
cdr3_aa: CASSRGGPSYGYTF
cdr3_nt: TGTGCCAGCAGCAGAGGGGGACCCTCCTATGGCTACACCTTC

v_call: TRBV12-3/TRBV12-4
clone_size: NA
d_call: NA
j_call: TRBJ1-2
cdr3_aa: CASSWGGSYGYTF
cdr3_nt: TGTGCCAGCAGTTGGGGGGGGAGCTATGGCTACACCTTC

v_call: TRBV18
clone_size: NA
d_call: NA
j_call: TRBJ1-5
cdr3_aa: CASSPRGEPQHF
cdr3_nt: TGTGCCAGCTCACCTCGGGGGGAGCCCCAGCATTTT

v_call: TRBV7-9
clone_size: NA
d_call: NA
j_call: TRBJ1-5
cdr3_aa: CASSSQGTNQPQHF
cdr3_nt: TGTGCCAGCAGCTCGCAGGGGACAAATCAGCCCCAGCATTTT

v_call: TRBV2
clone_size: NA
d_call: NA
j_call: TRBJ2-1
cdr3_aa: CASKVSLDNEQFF
cdr3_nt: TGTGCCAGCAAGGTTAGCCTGGACAATGAGCAGTTCTTC

v_call: TRBV3-1/TRBV3-2
clone_size: NA
d_call: NA
j_call: TRBJ2-5
cdr3_aa: CASSQGDSRVDTQYF
cdr3_nt: TGTGCCAGCAGCCAAGGAGACAGCCGTGTAGACACCCAGTACTTC

v_call: TRBV24-1
clone_size: NA
d_call: NA
j_call: TRBJ1-1
cdr3_aa: CATSEGVNTEAFF
cdr3_nt: TGTGCCACCAGTGAAGGGGTGAACACTGAAGCTTTCTTT

v_call: TRBV6-1
clone_size: few
d_call: NA
j_call: TRBJ2-1
cdr3_aa: CASSDTLQSYNEQFF
cdr3_nt: TGTGCCAGCAGTGACACTCTCCAATCCTACAATGAGCAGTTCTTC

v_call: TRBV18
clone_size: NA
d_call: TRBD1
j_call: TRBJ1-1
cdr3_aa: CASSPSGGTEAFF
cdr3_nt: TGTGCCAGCTCACCATCAGGGGGCACTGAAGCTTTCTTT

v_call: TRBV24-1
clone_size: NA
d_call: TRBD2
j_call: TRBJ2-1
cdr3_aa: CATSDNPWREGGYNEQFF
cdr3_nt: TGTGCCACCAGTGATAATCCTTGGCGGGAGGGAGGCTACAATGAGCAGTTCTTC

v_call: TRBV19
clone_size: NA
d_call: TRBD1
j_call: TRBJ1-5
cdr3_aa: CASSTGGRQPQHF
cdr3_nt: TGTGCCAGTAGCACAGGGGGCCGCCAGCCCCAGCATTTT

v_call: TRBV9
clone_size: NA
d_call: NA
j_call: TRBJ2-1
cdr3_aa: CASSVGLATYNEQFF
cdr3_nt: TGTGCCAGCAGCGTAGGTCTAGCGACCTACAATGAGCAGTTCTTC

v_call: TRBV9
clone_size: NA
d_call: NA
j_call: TRBJ2-2
cdr3_aa: CASSARLHPAGELFF
cdr3_nt: TGTGCCAGCAGCGCAAGACTACATCCCGCCGGGGAGCTGTTTTTT

v_call: TRBV28
clone_size: NA
d_call: TRBD1
j_call: TRBJ1-1
cdr3_aa: CASSLLTGGDTEAFF
cdr3_nt: TGTGCCAGCAGTCTACTCACAGGGGGAGACACTGAAGCTTTCTTT

v_call: TRBV28
clone_size: NA
d_call: TRBD2
j_call: TRBJ2-3
cdr3_aa: CASSFGGLAGGPGDTQYF
cdr3_nt: TGTGCCAGCAGTTTTGGCGGACTAGCGGGAGGGCCGGGAGATACGCAGTATTTT

v_call: TRBV5-4
clone_size: NA
d_call: NA
j_call: TRBJ2-7
cdr3_aa: CASSLKQGYEQYF
cdr3_nt: TGTGCCAGCAGCTTGAAACAGGGCTACGAGCAGTACTTC

v_call: TRBV28
clone_size: NA
d_call: TRBD2
j_call: TRBJ2-1
cdr3_aa: CASSHPIGLAGQFF
cdr3_nt: TGTGCCAGCAGCCACCCCATTGGACTAGCGGGACAGTTCTTC

v_call: TRBV5-1
clone_size: NA
d_call: TRBD2
j_call: TRBJ2-5
cdr3_aa: CASSFGGRSGSSQETQYF
cdr3_nt: TGCGCCAGCAGCTTCGGGGGGCGAAGCGGGAGTAGTCAAGAGACCCAGTACTTC

v_call: TRBV30
clone_size: NA
d_call: TRBD2
j_call: TRBJ2-7
cdr3_aa: CAWTTRGGSEQYF
cdr3_nt: TGTGCCTGGACCACTCGGGGGGGAAGCGAGCAGTACTTC

v_call: TRBV4-2
clone_size: few
d_call: NA
j_call: TRBJ2-1
cdr3_aa: CASSQDWRDMNEQFF
cdr3_nt: TGTGCCAGCAGCCAAGACTGGCGGGATATGAATGAGCAGTTCTTC